This TCR beta chain is from a study of T cell responses to AZD1222 COVID-19 vaccine (dated by TCRdb to the early 2020s). Study-level background: A total of about 250 trial participants underwent TCR sequencing, of whom around 210 had received two doses of AZD1222 and 26 had received two doses of the MenACWY control vaccine. Trial participants were enrolled into age subgroups of 18-55, 56-69 and 70-plus years, which contained about 150, 28 and 57 TCR-sequenced participants, respectively.

Per the germline V gene (reference sequence), LGHDT is the CDR1 and YNNKEL is the CDR2. Cut back by 8 bases and 0 bases, the V and J ends lie 17 bases apart. The CDR3 numbers 16 residues from cysteine through phenylalanine. The retained sequence is limited to the CDR3, 48 bases, with the frame set at the first base. The CDR3 regions of human TCRbeta chains were analyzed by immunosequencing. The authors' analysis ran thus. TCRs in the repertoires were matched against a reference library of SARS-CoV-2-specific TCRs that had been generated with the MIRA antigen-specificity platform. Breadth meant the fraction of unique TCRs that were SARS-CoV-2-associated, whereas depth meant the fraction of total T cells that were SARS-CoV-2-associated. Using the MIRA data, each spike-specific TCR was mapped to the spike region that the TCR reacts to and placed in a CD4 or CD8 class. Log10-transformed breadth and depth values were compared by one-way ANOVA with Sidak's multiple comparisons tests. As stored in TCRdb, this immuneACCESS dataset retains in-frame rearrangements with V and J assigned. A fraction of the clones does not appear; measured against another copy, unresolved V genes explain less than half of the discrepancy, and the remainder lacks a known reason. V and J calls and clone size follow that table, whereas D and trimming were derived from the DNA. This sample gives approximately 180,000 clones in total; 85% to 90% of them show up just once. The ten largest clones capture 3.5% to 4.5% of the sample.

What the work shows at the level of the full study, not this receptor alone: Because no samples from the day 14 peak response were available, repertoires could be characterized only after the peak T cell response. After two AZD1222 doses, both the breadth and the depth of spike-specific TCRs were significantly higher than at day 0 and than in MenACWY recipients. Participants were mostly white British, with more females than males. The authors suggested clonal diversity may have been underestimated. CD4 TCRs associated with the vaccine covered the entire spike protein, and the dominant responses were in regions 160-218 and 743-854. The 56-69-year group was small, and its depth increase did not reach significance, likely because of low power. Conclusions about previously exposed vaccinees are limited because only a handful of AZD1222 recipients were SARS-CoV-2 seropositive at baseline. Reportedly, almost half of the unique spike-specific TCRs recognized epitopes lying outside the regions that are mutated in the B.1.351 and B.1.1.7 variants.

Read against the paper, the sample's time point label means: about 28 days (+/-7) after the second vaccine dose. The treatment or condition label on this specimen signifies: meningococcal conjugate vaccine given as trial control. The vaccinee samples were drawn from two UK trials, COV001 and COV002, one of which was a single-blind randomized controlled phase 2/3 trial testing AZD1222 (ChAdOx1 nCoV-19) in healthy adults. For TCRbeta chain sequencing, PBMC samples from trial participants were taken at day 0 and at day 28 after the second dose. In the case of this clone: It has no known antigen specificity. The input lacks base qualities; no much larger clone sits a single base away.

This receptor chain uses TRBV3-1 (or the pseudogene TRBV3-2) and TRBJ1-3; D gene: possibly TRBD1, on 6 matching bases. Sequencing was performed on peripheral blood, taken 28 days after the second dose of the MenACWY control vaccine. The clonotype comes from an adult who received the MenACWY meningococcal vaccine as a control. The nucleotide sequence is given as TGTGCCAGCCACGCGGGAACAGGGAGCTCTGGAAACACCATATATTTT. It translates to CASHAGTGSSGNTIYF.